This T cell receptor beta chain was observed in a study of blood T cell repertoires in COVID-19. Across the whole study: Acute-phase and convalescent COVID-19 samples originated in the United States, Italy and Spain. T cells, B-cell-depleted T cells, or PBMCs supplied cDNA or gDNA.

In the authors' workflow: Amplified reference gene primers provided the basis for estimating nucleated cell counts. Profiled with immunoSEQ multiplex PCR; TCRdb holds only in-frame clones, not every one. V, J and clone size derive from that table, while D and trimming were established from the DNA sequence. The sample has about 370,000 clones, 90% seen once. This clone was seen only once. Deletions cut 0 bases from V and 2 bases from J, with 10 bases between. Germline V lookup: CDR1 LGHDT, CDR2 YNNKEL (reference sequence). This CDR3 region has 16 residues. This clonotype originated in a man aged 18 to 29 with active or convalescent COVID-19. The sequencing input was peripheral blood. J is TRBJ2-2 and V is TRBV3-1 (or the pseudogene TRBV3-2), with D possibly matching TRBD1 (6 bases). The CDR3 sequence: CASSQESRGNTGELFF. As DNA, the CDR3 is TGTGCCAGCAGCCAAGAGTCCAGGGGCAACACCGGGGAGCTGTTTTTT.